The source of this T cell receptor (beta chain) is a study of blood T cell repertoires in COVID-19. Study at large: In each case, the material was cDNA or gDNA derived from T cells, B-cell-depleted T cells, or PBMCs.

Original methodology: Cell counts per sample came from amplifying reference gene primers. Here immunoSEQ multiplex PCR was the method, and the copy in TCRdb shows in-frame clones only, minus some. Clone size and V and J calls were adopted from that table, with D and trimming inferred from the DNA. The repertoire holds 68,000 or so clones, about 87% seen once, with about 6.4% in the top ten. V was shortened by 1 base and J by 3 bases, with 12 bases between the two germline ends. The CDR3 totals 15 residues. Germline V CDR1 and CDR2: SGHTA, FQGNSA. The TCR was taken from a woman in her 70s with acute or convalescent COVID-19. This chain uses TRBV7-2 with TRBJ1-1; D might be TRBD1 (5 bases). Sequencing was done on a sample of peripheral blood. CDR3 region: CASSLGAGTYTEAFF. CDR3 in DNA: TGTGCCAGCAGCTTAGGGGCAGGGACTTACACTGAAGCTTTCTTT.